The rows below give T cell receptor beta chains drawn from one sample of a study of tumor-infiltrating lymphocytes in primary liver carcinoma. TCRdb itself ran the multiplex PCR reads through MiXCR, one entry per CDR3 protein. The sample carries approximately 76,000 distinct CDR3 sequences, 60% to 80% recorded once. The sequenced sample consisted of liver tumor tissue from sampling region 4. The source of these receptors is a woman aged 60-70 years with primary liver carcinoma and hepatitis B virus infection. Each CDR3 is given with its conserved first and last residue. D genes are given only for firm matches. Clone size is not always given. Where it is, it says once, few, many or a class for expanded clones.

size: many; D: TRBD2; J: TRBJ2-5; V: TRBV7-8; DNA: TGTGCCAGCAGGAGGGGGTTGAGCGGGAGTCTGCAGAAGGGAGAGACCCAGTACTTC; CDR3: CASRRGLSGSLQKGETQYF
size: -; D: -; J: TRBJ1-4; V: TRBV18; DNA: TGTGCCAGCTCACTAACACAGTCAGTAACTAATGAAAAACTGTTTTTT; CDR3: CASSLTQSVTNEKLFF
size: -; D: -; J: TRBJ2-5; V: TRBV7-3; DNA: TGTGCCAACAGCCGGGGTGGGGGAGAGACCCAGTACTTC; CDR3: CANSRGGGETQYF
size: few; D: -; J: TRBJ2-1; V: TRBV5-4; DNA: TGTGCCAGCACCCGTGGGGGACCTCTTCCAATCAATGGGCAGTTCTTC; CDR3: CASTRGGPLPINGQFF
size: -; D: TRBD2; J: TRBJ2-5; V: TRBV4-1; DNA: TGCGTCATCAGCCAAGTGGGGAGTAGGGGCGGGAGGAGAGAGACCCAGTACTTC; CDR3: CVISQVGSRGGRRETQYF
size: -; D: -; J: TRBJ2-7; V: TRBV5-1; DNA: TGCGTCAGCAGCTCGGGGCAATACGAGCAGTACTTC; CDR3: CVSSSGQYEQYF
size: few; D: -; J: TRBJ1-5; V: TRBV20-1; DNA: TGCAGTGCTAATACAGGCTTTGGGGGACGGCAGCCCCAGCATTTT; CDR3: CSANTGFGGRQPQHF
size: -; D: -; J: TRBJ2-1; V: TRBV6-5; DNA: TGTGCCAGCAGTCGGGGTAGCGGTTCGATTGAGCAGCTCTTC; CDR3: CASSRGSGSIEQLF
size: many; D: TRBD2; J: TRBJ2-7; V: TRBV7-9; DNA: TGTGCCAGCAGCCCTCGGACTAGCGGGAGTGGCGAGCAGTACTTC; CDR3: CASSPRTSGSGEQYF
size: -; D: TRBD2; J: TRBJ2-1; V: TRBV29-1; DNA: TGCAGCGATGCGTGGACTAGGTACAATGAGCAGTTCTTC; CDR3: CSDAWTRYNEQFF
size: many; D: -; J: TRBJ1-5; V: TRBV28; DNA: TGTGCCAGCAGTTTAGGAGGGGCGGGGTACCAGCCCCAGCATTTT; CDR3: CASSLGGAGYQPQHF
size: -; D: TRBD1; J: TRBJ1-2; V: TRBV6-5; DNA: TGTGTCGGCAGTCCGGACAGGGGTAGTGGCTACACCTTC; CDR3: CVGSPDRGSGYTF
size: many; D: -; J: TRBJ1-1; V: TRBV14; DNA: TGTGCCAGCAGCCACGAAGCCACTGAAGCTTTCTTT; CDR3: CASSHEATEAFF
size: -; D: -; J: TRBJ1-2; V: TRBV11-2; DNA: TGTACCAGCAGCCAGACCCATAACTATGGCTACACTTTC; CDR3: CTSSQTHNYGYTF
size: many; D: -; J: TRBJ2-3; V: TRBV28; DNA: TGTGCCAGCAGTTTAGCAGGGGCCTACACAGATACGCAGTATTTT; CDR3: CASSLAGAYTDTQYF
size: many; D: TRBD2; J: TRBJ2-7; V: TRBV18; DNA: TGTGCCAGCTCGCCCGGGAGGCGCGGCGAGCAGTACTTC; CDR3: CASSPGRRGEQYF
size: -; D: -; J: TRBJ2-4; V: TRBV7-8; DNA: TGTGCCAGCAGCCCCCCTCGGGAATTGGACAAAAACATTCAGTATTTC; CDR3: CASSPPRELDKNIQYF
size: -; D: TRBD1; J: TRBJ2-5; V: TRBV29-1; DNA: TGCAGCGTTGCGGTAACAGGGGCCATAGAGACCCAGTACTTC; CDR3: CSVAVTGAIETQYF
size: once; D: -; J: TRBJ2-3; V: TRBV12-3/TRBV12-4; DNA: TGTGCCAGCACGGACCGAGTGGGACGCACAGATACGCAGTATTTT; CDR3: CASTDRVGRTDTQYF
size: many; D: TRBD2; J: TRBJ2-1; V: TRBV14; DNA: TGTGCCAGCAGCCGGGTGGGCGCGGGAGGGCCTGATTTCTTC; CDR3: CASSRVGAGGPDFF
size: -; D: TRBD1; J: TRBJ2-2; V: TRBV19; DNA: TGTGCCAGTAGTATCAGGACAGGCAACACCGGGGAGCTGTTTTTT; CDR3: CASSIRTGNTGELFF
size: -; D: TRBD2; J: TRBJ2-7; V: TRBV28; DNA: TGTGCCAGCAGTCCCGGGGGGGGGCGGGTCTACGAGCAGTACTTC; CDR3: CASSPGGGRVYEQYF
size: few; D: -; J: TRBJ2-2; V: TRBV18; DNA: TGTGCCAGCTCTCCGATGGTCGCGGACACCGGGGAGCTGTTTTTT; CDR3: CASSPMVADTGELFF